The rows below give T cell receptor beta chains drawn from one sample of a study of blood T cell repertoires in COVID-19. TCRdb's table, derived via immunoSEQ multiplex PCR, lists solely in-frame clones and lacks some. The sample lists tens of thousands of clones, around three quarters occurring once. Sequencing input: peripheral blood. These receptors all stem from a woman aged 80 or older with active or convalescent COVID-19. Each CDR3 is given without its conserved first and last residue. Each record gives: D gene, J gene, V gene, CDR3 protein. A D gene is named only where the DNA matches it firmly.

TRBD1 | TRBJ1-2 | TRBV3-1/TRBV3-2 | ASSQEVAGGASYT
. | TRBJ1-5 | TRBV19 | ASKGRAGQPQH
. | TRBJ1-6 | TRBV5-1 | ASRQTLQAYNSPLH
TRBD1 | TRBJ1-2 | TRBV7-9 | ASSSGTGDLVGGYT
TRBD1 | TRBJ2-2 | TRBV6-5 | ASNRDRDTGELF
. | TRBJ1-5 | TRBV11-2 | ASSLDSRWNQPQH
. | TRBJ1-2 | TRBV7-9 | ASSLSDSPNYGYT
TRBD1 | TRBJ1-2 | TRBV29-1 | SVHGTGGSYT
. | TRBJ1-2 | TRBV5-8 | ASSFAGGYT
. | TRBJ2-5 | TRBV19 | ASSVSVIQETQY
. | TRBJ1-4 | TRBV6-5 | ASSYSGSRNEKLF
. | TRBJ1-6 | TRBV6-5 | AGGPSSYNSPLH
. | TRBJ1-1 | TRBV7-2 | ASSLPGSSGTEAF
. | TRBJ1-5 | TRBV19 | ASSILGSNQPQH
TRBD2 | TRBJ2-5 | TRBV4-3 | ASSQAGGIQETQY
. | TRBJ1-5 | TRBV11-2 | ASSIGMGNQPQH
. | TRBJ2-7 | TRBV18 | ASSPTGTAAYEQY
. | TRBJ1-1 | TRBV18 | ASSPLQGYDTEAF
. | TRBJ2-3 | TRBV7-9 | ASRGRVRDTQY
TRBD2 | TRBJ2-1 | TRBV6-2/TRBV6-3 | ASSPQRGGINEQF
. | TRBJ1-5 | TRBV16 | ASSQSSQGLNQPQH
TRBD1 | TRBJ2-2 | TRBV5-6 | ASSATGAGELF
. | TRBJ2-7 | TRBV19 | ASSGGGGPYEQY
. | TRBJ1-1 | TRBV27 | ASRPSGANTEAF
TRBD2 | TRBJ2-3 | TRBV5-6 | ASSLFAGGLSGTDTQY
TRBD2 | TRBJ2-1 | TRBV10-1 | ASSDPGLAGDNEQF
. | TRBJ1-4 | TRBV5-1 | ASSSLGAGEKLF
TRBD2 | TRBJ2-7 | TRBV6-6 | ASRERTSGGPEQY
TRBD1 | TRBJ1-5 | TRBV3-1/TRBV3-2 | ASSQVCARDRGPYQPQH
. | TRBJ2-2 | TRBV10-1 | ASSGRPGELF
. | TRBJ2-1 | TRBV6-2/TRBV6-3 | ASSSFQEGKDEQF
. | TRBJ1-4 | TRBV7-2 | ASSLGTAATNEKLF
TRBD1 | TRBJ1-5 | TRBV6-6 | ASSLPGQGGSRSNQPQH
. | TRBJ1-5 | TRBV28 | ASSYSLGRAQGQPQH
. | TRBJ2-2 | TRBV5-5 | ARSLMGGAATGELF
. | TRBJ2-1 | TRBV6-5 | ASALISYNEQF
. | TRBJ2-2 | TRBV5-4 | ASSLERAGELF
. | TRBJ1-2 | TRBV12-3/TRBV12-4 | ASIMGGGGYT
. | TRBJ1-2 | TRBV5-1 | ASSLAQGFGYT
. | TRBJ1-2 | TRBV7-2 | ASSLDTGYGYT